The rows below give T cell receptor beta chains drawn from one sample of a study of T cells in Graves' hyperthyroidism and ophthalmopathy. TCRdb passed the multiplex PCR reads through MiXCR, listing each CDR3 protein once. The table records 400,000 to 450,000 distinct CDR3 sequences, about 15% of them present only once. Material: blood. The receptors come from a man younger than 30 with Graves' ophthalmopathy. Each CDR3 is given with its conserved first and last residue. D genes are given only for firm matches. Size values are once, few and many counts, or a class for expanded clones, and some rows have none.

V gene,D gene,J gene,clone size,CDR3 DNA,CDR3 protein
TRBV27,TRBD1,TRBJ2-1,many,TGTGCCAGCAGTATGGGACAGGCGCCATACAATGAGCAGTTCTTC,CASSMGQAPYNEQFF
TRBV7-2,.,TRBJ1-1,few,TGTGCCAGCAGCTTACGAGGCCAGCCAAAGAACACTGAAGCTTTCTTT,CASSLRGQPKNTEAFF
TRBV5-1,.,TRBJ2-1,.,TGCGCCAGCAGCTTGAATCTCGTGGGCTATGAGCAGTTCTTC,CASSLNLVGYEQFF
TRBV27,.,TRBJ2-1,many,TGTGCCAGCAGTTACGGGGTAAGCCCGATTTTGGATGAGCAGTTCTTC,CASSYGVSPILDEQFF
TRBV3-1,TRBD2,TRBJ2-1,few,TGTGCCAGCAGCAAGGGGCCGGGACTAGTTCAATATAATGAGCAGTTCTTC,CASSKGPGLVQYNEQFF
TRBV10-3,TRBD2,TRBJ2-3,many,TGTGCCATCCAAGCGGGAGCCTCGGATACGCAGTATTTT,CAIQAGASDTQYF
TRBV7-2,TRBD2,TRBJ2-5,many,TGTGCCAGCAGCTTACTAGCGGAGGCGCAAGAGACCCAGTACTTC,CASSLLAEAQETQYF
TRBV6-1,TRBD1,TRBJ2-1,many,TGTGCCAGCAGTTACTCACTGACAGGGGGCTACAATGAGCAGTTCTTC,CASSYSLTGGYNEQFF
TRBV29-1,TRBD1,TRBJ2-7,.,TGCAGCGTTGGAGGGGGCTATTGGGACAATGAGCAGTACTTC,CSVGGGYWDNEQYF
TRBV30,.,TRBJ2-7,many,TGTGCCTGGAGTGTAGGACACTACGAGCAGTACTTC,CAWSVGHYEQYF
TRBV7-6,.,TRBJ1-1,once,TGTGCCAGCAGCTTAAAGGAGGCCCGTTATGAAGCTTTCTTT,CASSLKEARYEAFF
TRBV2,.,TRBJ1-5,many,TGTGCCAGCAACGGCAGGGTTAGCAATCAGCCCCAGCATTTT,CASNGRVSNQPQHF
TRBV10-2,.,TRBJ2-7,.,TGCGCCAGCAGTGAATTAGGGGCGGTCTCCTACGAGCAGTACTTC,CASSELGAVSYEQYF
TRBV12-3/TRBV12-4,.,TRBJ2-1,many,TGTGCCAGCAGTTTACGGGCTAGCCTCCCCAATGAGCAGTTCTTC,CASSLRASLPNEQFF
TRBV2,.,TRBJ1-2,many,TGTGCCAGCACCACCCAGGGCCTCTATGGCTACACCTTC,CASTTQGLYGYTF
TRBV20-1,.,TRBJ1-2,.,TGCAGTGCTAGAGGTGCGGTCAGTACTAACTATGGCTACACCTTC,CSARGAVSTNYGYTF
TRBV7-8,TRBD2,TRBJ2-1,many,TGTGCCAGCAGCAACACCGGGACTAGCGGGAGCTCACGGTTCTTC,CASSNTGTSGSSRFF
TRBV5-8,.,TRBJ2-7,.,TGTGCCAGCACCGATAGAGGCGAGCAGTACTTC,CASTDRGEQYF
TRBV6-1,TRBD1,TRBJ2-1,many,TGTGCCAGCAGTGGGGGGACAGGGGGTACAGGGAATGAGCAGTTCTTC,CASSGGTGGTGNEQFF
TRBV3-1,.,TRBJ2-5,many,TGTGCCAGCAGCCAACAGTACGGGAGGACAGGGAGAGGGACCCAGTACTTC,CASSQQYGRTGRGTQYF
TRBV20-1,TRBD1,TRBJ2-7,many,TGCAGTGCCAGACAGGGCGGGGAGCAGTACTTC,CSARQGGEQYF
TRBV7-9,.,TRBJ1-4,.,TGTGCCAGCAGCTTGATGGGGTGGGAAAAACTGTTTTTT,CASSLMGWEKLFF
TRBV7-2,.,TRBJ1-4,many,TGTGCCAGCAGCTTACAGGGTAGCGGTAATGAAAAACTGTTTTTT,CASSLQGSGNEKLFF
TRBV29-1,TRBD2,TRBJ2-3,many,TGCAGCGTTGTGGGGTGGCTAGCGGGAGCCTCTAGCACAGATACGCAGTATTTT,CSVVGWLAGASSTDTQYF
TRBV30,TRBD1,TRBJ2-7,many,TGTGCCTGGACTTGGACAGGGCCTTCCTACGAGCAGTACTTC,CAWTWTGPSYEQYF
TRBV7-8,TRBD1,TRBJ2-2,.,TGTGCCAGCAGCTTGCACGGGACAGGGGGCTTGGCGGGTGGCACCGGGGAGCTGTTTTTT,CASSLHGTGGLAGGTGELFF
TRBV7-3,.,TRBJ2-6,.,TGTGCCAGCAGACTCGGACAAGCTGGGGCCAACGTCCTGACTTTC,CASRLGQAGANVLTF
TRBV27,TRBD2,TRBJ2-3,many,TGTGCCAGCAGTTCTCCAGGGGGACTAGCGGGACTTGAGACGCAGTATTTT,CASSSPGGLAGLETQYF
TRBV5-1,.,TRBJ2-2,many,TGCGCCAGCAGCTTAGGCCAGCGACCTACGAACACCGGGGAGCTGTTTTTT,CASSLGQRPTNTGELFF
TRBV6-2/TRBV6-3,.,TRBJ2-1,many,TGTGCCAGCCTGACAGAAGCCTACAATGAGCAGTTCTTC,CASLTEAYNEQFF
TRBV6-1,TRBD2,TRBJ2-7,.,TGTGCCAGCAGCGGACTCGGGACTAACTACGAGCAGTACTTC,CASSGLGTNYEQYF
TRBV24-1,.,TRBJ2-1,.,TGTGCCACCAGTGATTTAGCCGGGGTGCATCAAAATGAGCAGTTCTTC,CATSDLAGVHQNEQFF
TRBV7-9,.,TRBJ2-7,many,TGTGCCAGCAAAATGGCAGGGAGTTTAGACGAGCAGTACTTC,CASKMAGSLDEQYF
TRBV29-1,.,TRBJ2-1,many,TGCAGCGTTGATGTCAGGATATACAATGAGCAGTTCTTC,CSVDVRIYNEQFF
TRBV2,.,TRBJ2-7,many,TGTGCCAGCAGCCACTGGTACGAGCAGTACTTC,CASSHWYEQYF
TRBV6-1,.,TRBJ2-1,few,TGTGCCAGCACGTCTAGCAATGAGCAGTTCTTC,CASTSSNEQFF
TRBV27,.,TRBJ1-1,.,TGTGCCAGCAGAGAGAAATCTGGGGACACTGAAGCTTTCTTT,CASREKSGDTEAFF
TRBV12-3/TRBV12-4,.,TRBJ2-1,.,TGTGCCAGCAGTTTGGTCCTGAATGAGCAGTTCTTC,CASSLVLNEQFF
TRBV6-2/TRBV6-3,.,TRBJ2-3,many,TGTGCCAGCAACCGGGGCCGCGGGGGCACAGATACGCAGTATTTT,CASNRGRGGTDTQYF
TRBV6-1,.,TRBJ1-6,.,TGTGCCAGCAGTTTGGGACGGGATAATTCACCCCTCCACTTT,CASSLGRDNSPLHF
TRBV13,TRBD2,TRBJ2-1,many,TGTGCCAGCAGCTTAGCGGGGGGTTGGAATGAGCAGTTCTTC,CASSLAGGWNEQFF
TRBV9,TRBD2,TRBJ2-2,few,TGTGCCAGCAGCGTACTCCTAGCGGGGTCCACCGGGGAGCTGTTTTTT,CASSVLLAGSTGELFF
TRBV19,.,TRBJ1-1,few,TGTGCCAGTACCCCTCGGGGGGGGTCTGAAGCTTTCTTT,CASTPRGGSEAFF
TRBV20-1,TRBD2,TRBJ2-1,.,TGCAGTGCTGTGTCTAGCGGGAGCTCCTACAATGAGCAGTTCTTC,CSAVSSGSSYNEQFF
TRBV30,.,TRBJ1-1,many,TGTGCCTGGAGTGAAACAATGATCGCTGAAGCTTTCTTT,CAWSETMIAEAFF
TRBV6-1,.,TRBJ1-5,many,TGTGCCAGCAGTGAAAGCAGGGCGGTTGGACAGCCCCAGCATTTT,CASSESRAVGQPQHF
TRBV19,TRBD1,TRBJ2-5,many,TGTGCCAGTAGGGGACAGGGCCAAGAGACCCAGTACTTC,CASRGQGQETQYF
TRBV5-1,.,TRBJ1-1,many,TGCGCCAGCAGCCTGCAGGGGACTCCTAACACTGAAGCTTTCTTT,CASSLQGTPNTEAFF
TRBV5-1,TRBD1,TRBJ2-5,many,TGCGCCAGCAGCTTGGGGGACAGCGGTCAAGAGACCCAGTACTTC,CASSLGDSGQETQYF
TRBV6-1,TRBD1,TRBJ1-1,many,TGTGCCAGCAGCGTCCCGGGACAGGGGACTGAAGCTTTCTTT,CASSVPGQGTEAFF
TRBV12-3/TRBV12-4,.,TRBJ2-5,many,TGTGCCAGCAGCTGGAGGGGGGGGGCGTTCTCAGAGACCCAGTACTTC,CASSWRGGAFSETQYF
TRBV6-9,TRBD1,TRBJ2-7,.,TGTGCCAGCAGTTACGGGACAGGGAGCGGCTACTCCTACGAGCAGCACTTC,CASSYGTGSGYSYEQHF
TRBV20-1,.,TRBJ2-6,many,TGCAGTGCTATTCCAGTCTCTGGGGCCAACGTCCTGACTTTC,CSAIPVSGANVLTF
TRBV6-1,TRBD1,TRBJ2-7,many,TGTGCCAGCAGTGAAGCTTTAGCGACAGGGCCTTCCGCCTACGAGCAGTACTTC,CASSEALATGPSAYEQYF
TRBV7-9,.,TRBJ1-5,many,TGTGCCAGCAGCTTCGGGCAGTATAGCAATCAGCCCCAGCATTTT,CASSFGQYSNQPQHF
TRBV11-1,.,TRBJ2-3,many,TGTGCCAGCAGCTTAGGGCTGGTCACAGATACGCAGTATTTT,CASSLGLVTDTQYF
TRBV18,.,TRBJ1-2,many,TGTGCCAGCTCACCTCCCGGCCCGGGGGCCTATGGCTACACCTTC,CASSPPGPGAYGYTF